The sequence of this TCR beta chain was determined in a study of T cells in Graves' hyperthyroidism and ophthalmopathy. The CDR3 is made up of 13 amino acids. From germline, CDR1 is DFQATT and CDR2 SNEGSKA (reference sequence). V dropped 4 bases and J dropped 0; count of bases not matched to a gene: 0. Fresh peripheral blood, more than 8 ml of it, supplied the PBMCs. This clonotype showed up many times. Amplification yielded TCR beta CDR3 regions, with RNA transcripts as the source. RT-PCR in the first round (using the HTBI primer set) targeted the TCR CDR3. TCRdb itself ran the multiplex PCR reads through MiXCR, one entry per CDR3 protein. The sample gives over 650,000 distinct CDR3 sequences, about a sixth of which show up once; under 8.5% is in the top ten.

The V call is TRBV20-1, the J call TRBJ2-7; TRBD2 matches 10 bases. The sequence was obtained from a man aged 18-30 years with Graves' hyperthyroidism. Sequencing was carried out using blood. CDR3 nucleotides: TGCAGTGCTACTAGCGGGAGCTCCTACGAGCAGTACTTC. It specifies CSATSGSSYEQYF.